This T cell receptor (beta chain) was recovered during a study of CXCR3-negative and CXCR3-positive naive CD8 T cells. Across the whole study: Summed over all libraries, TRB reads came to 110 million to 150 million, with about 1.5 +/- 0.3 million per library. Study conclusions and caveats: Naive cells that were CXCR3-positive had more hydrophobic TRB CDR3s (compared with CXCR3-negative naive cells).

Naive CD8+ T cells showed CD45RO-CCR7+CD27+CD95-. Preparation of TRB cDNA libraries relied on 5' RACE carrying UMI labels. TCRdb re-called the 5' RACE reads, yielding one record per CDR3 amino acid sequence without DNA. This sample's table has about 120,000 distinct CDR3 sequences. CDR3 length: 15 residues. Germline assignment: CDR1 MNHEY and CDR2 SMNVEV (reference sequence). As for this clonotype: What it binds is not known.

Sequences were obtained from naive CXCR3+ CD8+ T cells from blood. Subset reported: CD45RO-CCR7+CD27+CD95- naive CD8+ T cells expressing CXCR3 (TNR3+). The TCR comes from a human donor in good health. Some clones in this sample may be carry-over from other donors' samples. The rearrangement uses TRBV27 and TRBJ2-7; TCRdb designates TRBD2, a call that cannot be tested without DNA. CDR3 protein: CASSLSTDGEGEQYF.